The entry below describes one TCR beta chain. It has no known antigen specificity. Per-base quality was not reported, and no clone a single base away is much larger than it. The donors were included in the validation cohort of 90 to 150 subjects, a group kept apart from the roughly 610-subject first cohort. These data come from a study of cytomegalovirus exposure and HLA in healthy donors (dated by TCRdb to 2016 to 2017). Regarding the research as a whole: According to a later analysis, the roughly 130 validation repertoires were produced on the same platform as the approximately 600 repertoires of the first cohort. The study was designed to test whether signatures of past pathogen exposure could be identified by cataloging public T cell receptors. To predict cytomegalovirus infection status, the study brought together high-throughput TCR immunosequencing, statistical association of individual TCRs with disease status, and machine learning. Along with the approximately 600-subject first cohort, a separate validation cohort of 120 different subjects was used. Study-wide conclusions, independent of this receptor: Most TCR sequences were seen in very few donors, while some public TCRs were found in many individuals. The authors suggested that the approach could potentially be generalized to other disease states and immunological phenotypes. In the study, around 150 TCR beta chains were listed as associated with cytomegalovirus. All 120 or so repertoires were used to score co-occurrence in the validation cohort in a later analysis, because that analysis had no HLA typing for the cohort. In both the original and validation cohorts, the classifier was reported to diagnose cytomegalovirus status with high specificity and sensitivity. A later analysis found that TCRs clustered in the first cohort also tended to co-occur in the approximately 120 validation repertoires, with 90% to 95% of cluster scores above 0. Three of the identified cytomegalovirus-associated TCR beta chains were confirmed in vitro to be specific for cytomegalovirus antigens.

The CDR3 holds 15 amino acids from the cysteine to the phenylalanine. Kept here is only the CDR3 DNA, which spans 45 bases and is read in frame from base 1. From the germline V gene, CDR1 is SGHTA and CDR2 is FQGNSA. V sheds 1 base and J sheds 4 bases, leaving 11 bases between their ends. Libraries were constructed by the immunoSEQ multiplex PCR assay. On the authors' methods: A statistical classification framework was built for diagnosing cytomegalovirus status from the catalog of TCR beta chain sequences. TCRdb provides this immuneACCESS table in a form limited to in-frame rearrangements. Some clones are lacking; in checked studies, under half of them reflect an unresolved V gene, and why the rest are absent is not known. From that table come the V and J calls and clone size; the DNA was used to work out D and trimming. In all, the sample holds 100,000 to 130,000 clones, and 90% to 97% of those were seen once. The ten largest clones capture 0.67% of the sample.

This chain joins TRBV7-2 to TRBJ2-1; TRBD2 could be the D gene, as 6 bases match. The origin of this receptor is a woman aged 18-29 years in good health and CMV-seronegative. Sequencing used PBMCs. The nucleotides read TGTGCCAGCAGCTTAGAAGGCGGGGCATACAATGAGCAGTTCTTC. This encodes CASSLEGGAYNEQFF.